The next 27 T cell receptor beta chains were all read from a single sample in a study of PD-L1 blockade in urothelial cancer. TCRdb keeps only in-frame clones here, not all; method: immunoSEQ multiplex PCR. The table has roughly 120,000 clones, approximately 90% seen once. Time point indicated: peripheral blood 6 weeks after treatment start. The sequenced sample was PBMCs, obtained around atezolizumab (anti-PD-L1) treatment. The source is a man aged 60-69 years with urothelial cancer.

The chain has TRBV28 and TRBJ1-5, with 12 positions matching TRBD1. Germline-derived CDR1 and CDR2 are MDHEN and SYDVKM. The V gene end was trimmed by 2 bases and the J gene end by 4 bases; junction bases not matched to a gene: 3. The CDR3 contains 16 residues. CDR3 in DNA: TGTGCCAGCAGTTTAGGGGGACAGGGGGCGAATCAGCCCCAGCATTTT. It codes for CASSLGGQGANQPQHF.

This sequence joins TRBV15 and TRBJ1-5, with no clear D. The CDR3 sequence is 14 residues long. CDR1 LNHNV and CDR2 YYDKDF come from the germline V gene (reference sequence). V lost 0 bases and J 7 bases, leaving 10 bases between the germline ends. The CDR3 coding sequence is TGTGCCACCAGCAGAGATCGTGTTAGCCAGCCCCAGCATTTT. This sequence encodes CATSRDRVSQPQHF. Variable domain in full (rest from reference TRBV15 and TRBJ1-5): DAMVIQNPRYQVTQFGKPVTLSCSQTLNHNVMYWYQQKSSQAPKLLFHYYDKDFNNEADTPDNFQSRRPNTSFCFLDIRSPGLGDTAMYLCATSRDRVSQPQHFGDGTRLSIL.

The V and J genes are TRBV19 and TRBJ1-3, with 7 bases lining up with TRBD1. V shed 5 bases, J shed 4 bases, and the junction held 5 bases outside the gene matches. Germline CDR1 is LNHDA and CDR2 is SQIVND (reference sequence). The CDR3 consists of 14 residues. The CDR3, as DNA: TGTGCCAGTAGTCCCGGACAGGAGGGAAACACCATATATTTT. It is translated as CASSPGQEGNTIYF.

CDR3 region: CASSATSTGELFF. DNA for the CDR3: TGCGCCAGCAGCGCGACTAGTACCGGGGAGCTGTTTTTT. The chain links TRBV5-1 to TRBJ2-2, with a possible D match to TRBD2 (6 bases). The CDR3 extends over 13 amino acids. The V end lost 4 bases, the J end lost 5 bases, and 9 bases lay between the germline ends. Germline lookup yields CDR1 SGHRS and CDR2 YFSETQ.

The V and J genes are TRBV7-8 and TRBJ1-4; 7 positions agree with TRBD1. V shed 5 bases, J shed 4 bases, and the junction held 13 bases outside the gene matches. Germline CDR1 reads SGHVS; CDR2 reads FQNEAQ. The CDR3 has 17 amino acids. The CDR3 sequence: CASSPRPPGQSNEKLFF. Here the CDR3 DNA reads TGTGCCAGCAGCCCAAGACCTCCGGGACAGAGTAATGAAAAACTGTTTTTT.

This chain links TRBV5-1 with TRBJ2-3; TRBD1 is a possible D gene (5 bases). In germline, CDR1 is SGHRS, CDR2 YFSETQ. The CDR3 covers 15 residues. V was pared by 5 bases and J by 0 bases, with 13 bases between. The CDR3 here is CASRRQSDSTDTQYF. The CDR3 region has the DNA TGCGCCAGCAGGAGACAGAGTGACAGCACAGATACGCAGTATTTT.

The chain couples TRBV6-6 to TRBJ1-4; D might be TRBD1 (5 bases). V dropped 5 bases and J dropped 7 bases, with 17 bases sitting between them. Germline-derived CDR1 and CDR2 are MNHNY and SVGAGI (reference sequence). The CDR3 covers 15 residues. The CDR3 sequence is CASSPPAGRGEKLFF. The CDR3 DNA is TGTGCCAGCAGTCCCCCCGCAGGGCGGGGTGAAAAACTGTTTTTT.

V is TRBV11-2 and J is TRBJ1-2, with D perhaps TRBD1 (5 bases). In germline, CDR1 is SGHAT, CDR2 FQNNGV. V lost 5 bases and J 3 bases, leaving 13 bases between the germline ends. The CDR3 extends over 14 amino acids. The CDR3 region has the DNA TGTGCCAGCAGCCCTCGGGGGGAATACTATGGCTACACCTTC. Translated, it gives CASSPRGEYYGYTF. The variable domain in full, completed from reference TRBV11-2 and TRBJ1-2, reads EAGVAQSPRYKIIEKRQSVAFWCNPISGHATLYWYQQILGQGPKLLIQFQNNGVVDDSQLPKDRFSAERLKGVDSTLKIQPAKLEDSAVYLCASSPRGEYYGYTFGSGTRLTVV.

This rearrangement joins TRBV11-2 to TRBJ2-7; the D gene is possibly TRBD1 (6 bases). Germline V CDR1 and CDR2: SGHAT, FQNNGV. Trimming shortened V by 3 bases and J by 7 bases, and 16 bases separated the two germline ends. CDR3 size: 14 residues. The CDR3 DNA sequence: TGTGCCAGCAGCTTGGGGGACACGGGGTGGGAGCAGTACTTC. It yields the protein CASSLGDTGWEQYF.

The chain is built from TRBV19 and TRBJ2-1, with a weak D call TRBD2 (6 bases). CDR1 is LNHDA, CDR2 SQIVND, per germline (reference sequence). V dropped 6 bases and J dropped 0 bases, with 12 bases sitting between them. The CDR3 covers 15 residues. In nucleotides, the CDR3 is TGTGCCAGTAGAAGCGGGCCGGGCTCCTACAATGAGCAGTTCTTC. Its protein is CASRSGPGSYNEQFF.

The chain uses TRBV7-2 and TRBJ1-2, with D perhaps TRBD1 (5 bases). V was trimmed by 1 base and J by 7 bases, leaving 10 bases between them. This CDR3 spans 13 amino acids. CDR1 is SGHTA and CDR2 is FQGNSA in the germline V gene. CDR3 nucleotides: TGTGCCAGCAGCTTAGGGGGCGGGGTTGGCTACACCTTC. Translation: CASSLGGGVGYTF.

This sequence joins TRBV7-2 and TRBJ2-5; D gene ambiguous. Germline lookup yields CDR1 SGHTA and CDR2 FQGNSA. This CDR3 is built from 14 residues. V lost 5 bases to trimming and J lost 4 bases, with 14 bases between them. CDR3 DNA sequence: TGTGCCAGCAGCCCTAGACCCGGTCCAGAGACCCAGTACTTC. Translation: CASSPRPGPETQYF.

Concerning this clone itself: One end of the junction varies from germline; a read error may be responsible. The chain is built from TRBV6-1 and TRBJ1-1; TRBD1 is a possible D gene (6 bases). Germline-derived CDR1 and CDR2 are MNHNS and SASEGT. The CDR3 consists of 11 residues. CDR3 bases: TGTGCCAGCTCCTTCGAACAGGGACGGGGATTT. The encoded protein is CASSFEQGRGF.

The rearrangement links TRBV27 to TRBJ2-7; 12 nucleotides match TRBD1. Losses at the gene ends were 5 bases for V and 4 bases for J; bases not matched to a gene: 6. CDR3 length: 15 residues. CDR1 is MNHEY, CDR2 SMNVEV, per germline (reference sequence). The CDR3 sequence: CASSRKGQGAYEQYF. CDR3 in DNA: TGTGCCAGCAGTCGAAAGGGACAGGGGGCGTACGAGCAGTACTTC.

The chain uses TRBV7-2 and TRBJ1-5; a weak D match, TRBD1 (6 bases). The CDR3 is made up of 15 amino acids. The V and J ends lost 5 bases and 4 bases respectively, with 15 bases between them. The germline V gene encodes CDR1 SGHTA and CDR2 FQGNSA. CDR3 sequence (DNA): TGTGCCAGCAGCGAACAACGGGGGGCAAATCAGCCCCAGCATTTT. This translates into CASSEQRGANQPQHF. Complete variable domain (other parts from reference TRBV7-2 and TRBJ1-5): GAGVSQSPSNKVTEKGKDVELRCDPISGHTALYWYRQSLGQGLEFLIYFQGNSAPDKSGLPSDRFSAERTGGSVSTLTIQRTQQEDSAVYLCASSEQRGANQPQHFGDGTRLSIL.

CDR3 sequence reads: CASRRDRAAQETQYF. The DNA of the CDR3 is TGTGCCAGCAGACGCGACAGGGCTGCCCAAGAGACCCAGTACTTC. The V gene is TRBV11-2, the J gene TRBJ2-5; 7 bases are a match to TRBD1. The CDR3 consists of 15 residues. Germline lookup yields CDR1 SGHAT and CDR2 FQNNGV. Unmatched junction bases numbered 8, after V lost 6 bases and J lost 1 base.

This chain links TRBV2 with TRBJ2-3; TRBD2 agrees at 9 bases. The CDR3 has 15 residues. Germline V gene lookup returns CDR1 SNHLY and CDR2 FYNNEI. V shed 3 bases, J shed 1 base, and the junction held 2 bases outside the gene matches. Here the CDR3 reads CASSDAGGGTDTQYF. For the CDR3, the DNA is TGTGCCAGCAGTGACGCGGGGGGGGGCACAGATACGCAGTATTTT.

The rearrangement joins TRBV5-4 to TRBJ1-6; D unresolved. Germline V gene data show CDR1 as SGHNT and CDR2 as YYREEE (reference sequence). V was trimmed by 4 bases and J by 9 bases, leaving 20 bases between them. The CDR3 consists of 16 residues. CDR3 region: CASSPLGSTRISPLHF. The CDR3 nucleotides read TGTGCCAGCAGCCCTCTCGGCAGTACTAGAATTTCACCCCTCCACTTT.

This chain links TRBV4-1 with TRBJ2-7, with D maybe TRBD1 (5 bases). The length of the CDR3 is 14 residues. V was trimmed by 4 bases and J by 3 bases, leaving 13 bases between them. Germline CDR1 MGHRA, CDR2 YSYEKL. The CDR3 spells CASSLGQAGYEQYF. The CDR3 DNA is TGCGCCAGCAGCCTTGGACAAGCAGGCTACGAGCAGTACTTC.

In this sample, this clone turned up once. The gene calls are TRBV15 and TRBJ2-2, with D unclear. The V gene lost 0 bases and the J gene lost 1 base, with 9 bases spanning the gap. CDR1 and CDR2 from the germline V gene are LNHNV and YYDKDF (reference sequence). The CDR3 contains 16 residues. The CDR3 here is CATSRDIAENTGELFF. CDR3 in DNA: TGTGCCACCAGCAGAGATATAGCAGAGAACACCGGGGAGCTGTTTTTT.

This rearrangement joins TRBV5-1 to TRBJ2-7; 8 bases are shared with TRBD1. CDR1 SGHRS and CDR2 YFSETQ come from the germline V gene. The CDR3 loop spans 17 amino acids. The ends lost 2 bases at V and 2 bases at J; junction bases unmatched: 12. The CDR3 sequence: CASSFALQGARTYEQYF. In nucleotides, the CDR3 is TGCGCCAGCAGCTTCGCGCTGCAGGGGGCTAGAACCTACGAGCAGTACTTC.

The chain combines TRBV19 with TRBJ1-6; D is ambiguous. The germline V and J ends were trimmed by 1 base and 8 bases, with 18 bases remaining between them. The CDR3 runs 17 residues. Germline CDR1 reads LNHDA; CDR2 reads SQIVND (reference sequence). The CDR3, as DNA: TGTGCCAGTAGTATAGGAACCAAAGCCGGGAGTTATTCACCCCTCCACTTT. Protein: CASSIGTKAGSYSPLHF.

The chain links TRBV27 to TRBJ2-7; TRBD1 agrees at 8 bases. Germline V gene data show CDR1 as MNHEY and CDR2 as SMNVEV (reference sequence). The CDR3 runs 15 residues. With 4 bases clipped from V and 3 bases from J, the junction kept 8 bases outside the gene matches. This CDR3 is CASSSHGQGRYEQYF. As DNA, the CDR3 is TGTGCCAGCAGTTCCCACGGACAGGGCCGCTACGAGCAGTACTTC.

This chain connects TRBV12-5 to TRBJ1-5, with D maybe TRBD1 (5 bases). V lost 4 bases, J lost 0 bases, and 7 bases lay in between. Germline assignment: CDR1 LGHNT and CDR2 FRNRAP. This CDR3 spans 14 amino acids. Written as DNA, the CDR3 is TGTGCTAGTGGTTGGGGGGTTAGCAATCAGCCCCAGCATTTT. This translates into CASGWGVSNQPQHF.

CDR3 in amino acids: CATSRGSKRANEQFF. The CDR3 DNA reads as TGTGCCACCAGCAGAGGAAGTAAGCGGGCCAATGAGCAGTTCTTC. The chain couples TRBV15 to TRBJ2-1; the D gene is possibly TRBD2 (6 bases). The CDR3 has 15 residues. V lost 1 base, J lost 6 bases, and 13 bases lay in between. Germline V lookup: CDR1 LNHNV, CDR2 YYDKDF (reference sequence).

The chain links TRBV7-2 to TRBJ1-2; D is undetermined. V dropped 5 bases and J dropped 1 base, with 14 bases sitting between them. This CDR3 spans 15 amino acids. Germline V gene data show CDR1 as SGHTA and CDR2 as FQGNSA. This CDR3 is CASSPSFVGNYGYTF. The CDR3 DNA reads TGTGCCAGCAGCCCTAGCTTTGTCGGTAACTATGGCTACACCTTC. Drawing the rest from reference TRBV7-2 and TRBJ1-2, the complete variable domain is GAGVSQSPSNKVTEKGKDVELRCDPISGHTALYWYRQSLGQGLEFLIYFQGNSAPDKSGLPSDRFSAERTGGSVSTLTIQRTQQEDSAVYLCASSPSFVGNYGYTFGSGTRLTVV.

The J gene is TRBJ2-1, the V gene TRBV7-3; TRBD2 is a possible D gene (6 bases). This CDR3 is 14 amino acids long. CDR1 SGHTA and CDR2 FQGTGA come from the germline V gene. Deletions cut 5 bases from V and 9 bases from J, with 17 bases between. The CDR3 spells CASSRGSLRGEQFF. The DNA of the CDR3 is TGTGCCAGCAGCCGGGGGTCTCTCCGGGGTGAGCAGTTCTTC.